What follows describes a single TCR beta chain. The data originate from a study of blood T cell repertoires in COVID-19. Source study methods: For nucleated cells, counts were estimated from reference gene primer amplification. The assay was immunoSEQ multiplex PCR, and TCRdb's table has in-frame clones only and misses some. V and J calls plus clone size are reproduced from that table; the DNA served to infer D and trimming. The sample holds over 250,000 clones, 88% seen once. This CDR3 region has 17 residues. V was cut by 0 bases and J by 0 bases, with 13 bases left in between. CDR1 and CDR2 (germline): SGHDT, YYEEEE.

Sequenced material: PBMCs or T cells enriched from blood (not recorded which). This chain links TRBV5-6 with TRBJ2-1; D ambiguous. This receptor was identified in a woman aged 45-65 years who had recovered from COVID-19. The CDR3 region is CASSLVIGPGSYNEQFF. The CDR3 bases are TGTGCCAGCAGCTTGGTTATCGGTCCTGGCTCCTACAATGAGCAGTTCTTC.